The present T cell receptor beta chain was sequenced within a study of shared clonotypes between healthy human individuals. Study summary: Those who served as donors were two women and a few men between the ages of 18 and 49.

Naivety among CD8 cells was defined by CD45RO negativity and positive CCR7 selection, thereby excluding terminally differentiated effector memory CD45RA+ cells. Measured with immunoSEQ multiplex PCR; TCRdb has only the in-frame clones, and not every one. The sample consists of about 1.9 million clones, over 85% of them appearing once. Study conclusions and caveats: Incompleteness in sorted-subset sequencing, despite large depth, was shown by rarefaction. Clonotypes shared by all four sorted-subset donors had higher generation probabilities than non-shared clonotypes.

The CDR3 loop spans 17 amino acids. Germline values: CDR1 LNHDA, CDR2 SQIVND (reference sequence). Unmatched junction bases numbered 12, after V lost 5 bases and J lost 4 bases. Of note for this clone: What it binds is unknown.

Specimen: naive CD8+ T cells from PBMCs. The chain joins TRBV19 to TRBJ2-7, with TRBD1 identical over 12 bases. This sequence originates from a man younger than 35 in good health. Some clones in this sample may be carry-over from other donors' samples. The CDR3 coding sequence is TGTGCCAGTAGTGTCCACCGGGGACAGGGGGCATGGTACGAGCAGTACTTC. Encoded protein: CASSVHRGQGAWYEQYF.